What follows are 17 T cell receptor beta chains derived from one specimen sequenced in a study of radiation and T cells in renal cell carcinoma (dated by TCRdb to 2018 to 2020). The time point tag for this specimen amounts to: baseline pretreatment blood. What this sample's treatment or condition label stands for: 15 Gy SBRT to primary tumor, nephrectomy 4 weeks later. The library was made by the immunoSEQ multiplex PCR assay. The table was pulled from immuneACCESS by TCRdb, which kept in-frame rearrangements only. Such tables lose some clones; where checked, under half of the loss comes from unresolved V genes, and the rest has no known cause. The sample contains over 45,000 clones, around 80% of them found a single time. The ten largest account for less than 7.5% of the sample. Sequenced material: blood, taken from a patient whose treatment included radiotherapy and nephrectomy. These TCRs come from a man aged 55 to 70 with renal cell carcinoma.

The rearrangement uses TRBV5-4 and TRBJ2-1; 15 bases line up with TRBD2. Germline loops: CDR1 SGHNT, CDR2 YYREEE (reference sequence). Losses at the gene ends were 4 bases for V and 9 bases for J; bases not matched to a gene: 5. CDR3 length: 15 amino acids. Here the CDR3 reads CASSKGLAGGTEQFF. CDR3 in DNA: TGTGCCAGCAGCAAGGGACTAGCGGGAGGAACTGAGCAGTTCTTC.

V usage is TRBV7-9 and J usage is TRBJ2-1; 8 positions agree with TRBD2. Losses at the gene ends were 1 base for V and 5 bases for J; bases not matched to a gene: 1. Looked up from germline, CDR1 is SEHNR and CDR2 is FQNEAQ (reference sequence). The CDR3 runs to 14 residues. The CDR3 DNA sequence: TGTGCCAGCAGCTTAGGCGGGGGGAACAATGAGCAGTTCTTC. It codes for CASSLGGGNNEQFF.

This clone was seen only a few times. The rearrangement links TRBV2 to TRBJ1-4; D is possibly TRBD1 (6 bases). The CDR3 contains 13 residues. Germline V lookup: CDR1 SNHLY, CDR2 FYNNEI. Trimming removed 11 bases from V and 7 bases from J, with 17 bases in between. The CDR3 DNA follows: TGTGCCTGGAGGACAGCCTCCGGTGAAAAACTGTTTTTT. Amino acid sequence: CAWRTASGEKLFF. Using reference TRBV2 and TRBJ1-4 for the parts outside the CDR3, the full variable domain is EPEVTQTPSHQVTQMGQEVILRCVPISNHLYFYWYRQILGQKVEFLVSFYNNEISEKSEIFDDQFSVERPDGSNFTLKIRSTKLEDSAMYFCAWRTASGEKLFFGSGTQLSVL.

The chain links TRBV19 to TRBJ1-2; D uncertain. Germline CDR1 is LNHDA and CDR2 is SQIVND (reference sequence). Trimming pared 8 bases from V and 3 bases from J, leaving 16 bases between. This CDR3 has 14 amino acids. CDR3 protein: CASLPAEDHYGYTF. The CDR3 coding sequence is TGTGCCAGTCTGCCCGCCGAGGACCACTATGGCTACACCTTC.

The chain recombines TRBV9 with TRBJ2-2; unclear D gene. The CDR3 has 16 residues. V dropped 2 bases and J dropped 2 bases, with 13 bases sitting between them. CDR1 is SGDLS, CDR2 YYNGEE, per germline. DNA of the CDR3: TGTGCCAGCAGCGTCGGTATAAGATTCAACACCGGGGAGCTGTTTTTT. Residues: CASSVGIRFNTGELFF. Looking up the rest from reference TRBV9 and TRBJ2-2 gives the full variable domain: DSGVTQTPKHLITATGQRVTLRCSPRSGDLSVYWYQQSLDQGLQFLIQYYNGEERAKGNILERFSAQQFPDLHSELNLSSLELGDSALYFCASSVGIRFNTGELFFGEGSRLTVL.

This clone is medium-sized by share. The chain is built from TRBV19 and TRBJ2-7; 7 positions match TRBD1. V lost 9 bases, J lost 13 bases, and 9 bases stayed unmatched. The germline CDR1 and CDR2 sequences are LNHDA and SQIVND (reference sequence). This CDR3 is built from 10 residues. CDR3 DNA: TGTGCCAGAGGGGGCCGGCAGGTTTACGTC. It translates to CARGGRQVYV.

Turning to this clone: A much larger clone lies a single base off, so this may be a read error. The sample contains more than one DNA sequence encoding this CDR3. The V and J genes are TRBV10-1 and TRBJ2-1; a possible D gene is TRBD2 (5 bases). Germline CDR1 WNHNN, CDR2 SYGVQD (reference sequence). This CDR3 is 18 amino acids long. Trimming removed 4 bases at V and 0 bases at J, with 19 bases between. The CDR3 sequence is CASSVLPERDNSYNEQFF. The CDR3 nucleotides are TGCGCCAGCAGTGTATTACCGGAGAGGGATAACTCCTACAATGAGCAGTTCTTC.

The chain recombines TRBV9 with TRBJ2-7, with 11 bases aligning to TRBD2. The CDR3 is 14 residues long. Germline CDR1 is SGDLS and CDR2 is YYNGEE. J gave up 3 bases and V 4 bases, and 3 bases lay outside the gene matches. CDR3 in amino acids: CASSPGLADYEQYV. As DNA, the CDR3 is TGTGCCAGCAGCCCGGGACTAGCGGACTACGAGCAGTACGTC.

This chain joins TRBV2 and TRBJ2-7; TRBD2 matches at 14 bases. CDR3 length: 16 residues. Germline CDR1 reads SNHLY; CDR2 reads FYNNEI. J was trimmed by 3 bases and V by 7 bases; bases with no gene match: 8. The CDR3 nucleotides are TGTGCCAGCAACACTCGACTAGCGGGGGGGATCTACGAGCAGTACTTC. Its translation is CASNTRLAGGIYEQYF.

The chain employs TRBV28 and TRBJ2-3; TRBD1 matches at 7 bases. The CDR3 contains 15 residues. Trimming took 6 bases from V and 6 from J; bases not matched to a gene: 12. Per germline, CDR1 MDHEN and CDR2 SYDVKM. The CDR3 is CASSRTGAVGDTQYF. CDR3 sequence (DNA): TGTGCCAGCAGCCGAACAGGGGCCGTAGGTGATACGCAGTATTTT.

The J gene is TRBJ2-6, the V gene TRBV6-5, with 7 positions matching TRBD2. The germline CDR1 and CDR2 sequences are MNHEY and SVGAGI. V dropped 6 bases and J dropped 4; count of bases not matched to a gene: 6. The length of the CDR3 is 15 residues. The DNA of the CDR3 is TGTGCCAGCAGAAAGGCGGGGGTCGGGGCCAACGTCCTGACTTTC. Protein: CASRKAGVGANVLTF.

This chain links TRBV5-4 with TRBJ2-3; D remains unclear. Germline V gene sequence: CDR1 SGHNT, CDR2 YYREEE (reference sequence). V was pared by 1 base and J by 7 bases, with 4 bases between. CDR3 size: 11 residues. CDR3 coding DNA: TGTGCCAGCAGCTTGTTAAATACGCAGTATTTT. Amino acid sequence: CASSLLNTQYF.

The chain is built from TRBV7-2 and TRBJ2-7, with D possibly being TRBD2 (7 bases). The germline V gene encodes CDR1 SGHTA and CDR2 FQGNSA. Between the trimmed V and J ends, which lost 1 base and 3 bases, there was a span of 13 bases. This CDR3 is built from 15 residues. The DNA for the CDR3 is TGTGCCAGCAGCTTAGATGGCGGGGGCAACTACGAGCAGTACTTC. Translated, it gives CASSLDGGGNYEQYF.

This chain connects TRBV2 to TRBJ2-3, with D possibly TRBD1 on 6 matching bases. Per germline, CDR1 SNHLY and CDR2 FYNNEI. V lost 1 base and J 7 bases, leaving 15 bases between the germline ends. The CDR3 has 15 amino acids. The CDR3 is CASSEERGRGNTQYF. The DNA of the CDR3 is TGTGCCAGCAGTGAAGAGCGCGGCAGGGGAAATACGCAGTATTTT.

The chain employs TRBV2 and TRBJ1-5; tentatively, D is TRBD1 (5 bases). The V end was cut by 8 bases, the J end by 2 bases, with 31 bases between. There are 20 residues in the CDR3. In germline, CDR1 is SNHLY, CDR2 FYNNEI. The CDR3 protein is CASGRDFLRGIRRGNQPQHF. DNA for the CDR3: TGTGCCAGCGGCCGGGACTTTTTAAGAGGCATCAGAAGGGGCAATCAGCCCCAGCATTTT. The full variable domain, in which reference TRBV2 and TRBJ1-5 provide the parts outside the CDR3, is EPEVTQTPSHQVTQMGQEVILRCVPISNHLYFYWYRQILGQKVEFLVSFYNNEISEKSEIFDDQFSVERPDGSNFTLKIRSTKLEDSAMYFCASGRDFLRGIRRGNQPQHFGDGTRLSIL.

The V and J genes are TRBV7-2 and TRBJ1-2; TRBD1 matches at 7 bases. The germline CDR1 and CDR2 sequences are SGHTA and FQGNSA. This CDR3 is 14 amino acids long. With V trimmed by 2 bases and J by 3 bases, 3 bases remained unmatched. The CDR3 spells CASSLSTGDYGYTF. Written as DNA, the CDR3 is TGTGCCAGCAGCTTAAGCACAGGGGACTATGGCTACACCTTC.

The chain has TRBV9 and TRBJ1-2; D gene unclear. Germline V CDR1 and CDR2: SGDLS, YYNGEE. The V gene lost 0 bases and the J gene lost 4 bases, with 10 bases spanning the gap. The CDR3 consists of 14 residues. The CDR3, as DNA: TGTGCCAGCAGCGTAGAAGACGGGGTCTATGGCTACACCTTC. Translation: CASSVEDGVYGYTF.